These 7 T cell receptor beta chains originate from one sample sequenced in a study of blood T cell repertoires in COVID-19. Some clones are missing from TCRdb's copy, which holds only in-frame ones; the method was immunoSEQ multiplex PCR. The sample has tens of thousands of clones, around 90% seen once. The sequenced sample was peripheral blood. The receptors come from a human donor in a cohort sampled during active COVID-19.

For the CDR3, the DNA is TGTGCCAGCAGCACCGCGGGTGTGTATTATCAGCCCCAGCATTTT. Its translation is CASSTAGVYYQPQHF. This rearrangement joins TRBV5-6 to TRBJ1-5; D remains unclear. This CDR3 has 15 residues. Germline values: CDR1 SGHDT, CDR2 YYEEEE. Trimming removed 4 bases from V and 5 bases from J, with 16 bases in between.

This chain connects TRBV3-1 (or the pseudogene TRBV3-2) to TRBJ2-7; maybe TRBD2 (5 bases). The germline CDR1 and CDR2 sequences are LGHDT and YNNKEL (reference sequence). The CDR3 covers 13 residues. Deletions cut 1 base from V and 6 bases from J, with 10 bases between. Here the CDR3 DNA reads TGTGCCAGCAGCCAAGGACTACTCGGCGAGCAGTACGTC. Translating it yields CASSQGLLGEQYV.

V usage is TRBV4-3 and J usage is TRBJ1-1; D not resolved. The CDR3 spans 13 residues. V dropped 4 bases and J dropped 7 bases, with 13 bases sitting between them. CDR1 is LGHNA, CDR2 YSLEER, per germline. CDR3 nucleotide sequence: TGCGCCAGCAGCCTTCTAGGAAGTAGTGAAGCTTTCTTT. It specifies CASSLLGSSEAFF.

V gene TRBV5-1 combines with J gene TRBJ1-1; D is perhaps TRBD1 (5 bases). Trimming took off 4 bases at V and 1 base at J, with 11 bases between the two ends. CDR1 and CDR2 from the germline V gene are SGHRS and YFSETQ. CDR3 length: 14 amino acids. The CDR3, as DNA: TGCGCCAGCAGCCCCAGCGGGACGAACACTGAAGCTTTCTTT. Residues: CASSPSGTNTEAFF.

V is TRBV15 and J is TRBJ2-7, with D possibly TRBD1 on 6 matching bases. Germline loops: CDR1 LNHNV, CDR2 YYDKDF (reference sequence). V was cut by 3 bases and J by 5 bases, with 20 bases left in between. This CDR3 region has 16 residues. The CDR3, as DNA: TGTGCCACCAGCAGCCCGCTGGGGGCAGGGTCGGACGAGCAGTACGTC. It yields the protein CATSSPLGAGSDEQYV.

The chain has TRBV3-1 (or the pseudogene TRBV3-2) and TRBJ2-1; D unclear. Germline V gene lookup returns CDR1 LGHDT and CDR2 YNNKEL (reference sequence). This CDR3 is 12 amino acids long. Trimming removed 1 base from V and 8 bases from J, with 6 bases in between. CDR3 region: CASSQASDEQFF. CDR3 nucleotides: TGTGCCAGCAGCCAAGCCAGCGATGAGCAGTTCTTC.

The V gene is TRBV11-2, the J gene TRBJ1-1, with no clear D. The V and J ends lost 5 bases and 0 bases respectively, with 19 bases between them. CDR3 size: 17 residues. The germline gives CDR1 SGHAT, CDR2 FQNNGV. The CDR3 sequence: CASSTNLVRLVNTEAFF. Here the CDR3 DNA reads TGTGCCAGCAGCACCAACCTTGTCCGGCTAGTGAACACTGAAGCTTTCTTT.